These 13 T cell receptor beta chains share one sample of origin, sequenced in a study of response to subunit inactivated influenza vaccine. TCRdb itself ran the RT-PCR reads through MiXCR, one entry per CDR3 protein. The table records roughly 550,000 distinct CDR3 sequences, approximately 24% of them present only once. This sample was also put to use in a study of T cells expressing NK-cell markers. Per that study: TCR beta libraries carry UMIs added by 5'RACE template switching.

Sequenced material: CD4+ T cells sorted from PBMCs, taken roughly 12 days after vaccination. All receptors come from a man between 50 and 59 years old who received an inactivated influenza vaccine.

The V call is TRBV14, the J call TRBJ2-1; 8 positions match TRBD2. The CDR3 is 18 residues long. Germline V lookup: CDR1 SGHDN, CDR2 FVKESK. Trimming took 1 base from V and 6 from J; bases not matched to a gene: 14. CDR3 protein: CASSQGGPGLVLFNEQFF. The CDR3 nucleotides are TGTGCCAGCAGCCAAGGGGGACCGGGACTAGTTCTATTCAATGAGCAGTTCTTC.

In its sample, this clonotype was seen a few times. The chain uses TRBV24-1 and TRBJ2-2; TRBD2 might be the D (6 bases). Trimming pared 2 bases from V and 7 bases from J, leaving 16 bases between. Germline V CDR1 and CDR2: KGHDR, SFDVKD. The CDR3 covers 16 residues. Here the CDR3 reads CATSDSTRWQGGELFF. In nucleotides, the CDR3 is TGTGCCACCAGTGATTCGACTAGGTGGCAAGGCGGGGAGCTGTTTTTT.

The chain carries TRBV20-1 and TRBJ2-1; tentatively, D is TRBD2 (6 bases). The CDR3 sequence is 15 residues long. Trimming pared 3 bases from V and 1 base from J, leaving 13 bases between. Germline CDR1 and CDR2: DFQATT and SNEGSKA (reference sequence). The CDR3 loop is CSASPPGSSYNEQFF. CDR3 bases: TGCAGTGCTAGCCCCCCCGGGAGTTCCTACAATGAGCAGTTCTTC.

This clonotype was found a few times. The V gene is TRBV5-1, the J gene TRBJ1-1; D not certain. In germline, CDR1 is SGHRS, CDR2 YFSETQ. Deletions cut 7 bases from V and 3 bases from J, with 16 bases between. The CDR3 spans 14 residues. CDR3 loop: CASRSFREDTEAFF. In DNA form, the CDR3 reads TGCGCCAGCCGATCGTTTAGGGAAGACACTGAAGCTTTCTTT.

V usage is TRBV4-2 and J usage is TRBJ1-4; a possible D gene is TRBD1 (6 bases). CDR3 length equals 15 residues. The V end lost 0 bases, the J end lost 6 bases, and 11 bases lay between the germline ends. The germline V gene has CDR1 LGHNA and CDR2 YNFKEQ. The chain's CDR3 is CASSQDGGGDEKLFF. CDR3 bases: TGTGCCAGCAGCCAAGACGGAGGGGGTGATGAAAAACTGTTTTTT.

V and J are TRBV7-6 and TRBJ2-5; D gene ambiguous. Trimming stripped 4 bases from V and 2 bases from J, with 5 bases between. Germline CDR1 and CDR2: SGHVS and FNYEAQ. This CDR3 contains 12 residues. The CDR3 DNA follows: TGTGCCAGCAGCTCGAAACAAGAGACCCAGTACTTC. Translated, it gives CASSSKQETQYF. The full variable domain, rest sourced from reference TRBV7-6 and TRBJ2-5, is GAGVSQSPRYKVTKRGQDVALRCDPISGHVSLYWYRQALGQGPEFLTYFNYEAQQDKSGLPNDRFSAERPEGSISTLTIQRTEQRDSAMYRCASSSKQETQYFGPGTRLLVL.

This clonotype was seen ten or more times. The rearrangement links TRBV4-2 to TRBJ1-6, with no clear D. The CDR3 extends over 14 amino acids. The germline V gene has CDR1 LGHNA and CDR2 YNFKEQ. The germline V and J ends were trimmed by 5 bases and 7 bases, with 12 bases remaining between them. CDR3 residues: CASSLNAGNSPLHF. The CDR3 DNA sequence: TGTGCCAGCAGCTTAAACGCCGGGAATTCACCCCTCCACTTT.

The chain joins TRBV12-3 or TRBV12-4 to TRBJ2-1, with D hard to call. The V and J ends lost 4 bases and 9 bases respectively, with 16 bases between them. The CDR3 has 14 amino acids. CDR3 sequence reads: CASSSVSRGLEQFF. In DNA form, the CDR3 reads TGTGCCAGCAGTTCAGTGAGCCGAGGCCTTGAGCAGTTCTTC.

The chain couples TRBV7-2 to TRBJ1-6; D is perhaps TRBD1 (6 bases). The CDR3 spans 16 residues. Germline assignment: CDR1 SGHTA and CDR2 FQGNSA. With 4 bases removed from V and 4 bases from J, the gap between germline ends came to 14 bases. In DNA form, the CDR3 reads TGTGCCAGCAGCTCCAGAGGACAGAGTTATAATTCACCCCTCCACTTT. Translation gives CASSSRGQSYNSPLHF.

The chain couples TRBV10-3 to TRBJ2-6; D gene unclear. The length of the CDR3 is 18 residues. V was cut by 0 bases and J by 0 bases, with 12 bases left in between. In germline, CDR1 is ENHRY, CDR2 SYGVKD. CDR3 coding DNA: TGTGCCATCAGTGAGTCGGTTGGCAGCCGCTCTGGGGCCAACGTCCTGACTTTC. Translation: CAISESVGSRSGANVLTF.

This clonotype was counted only a few times. J is TRBJ2-7 and V is TRBV4-2, with D unclear. Germline CDR1 is LGHNA and CDR2 is YNFKEQ. CDR3 size: 15 residues. Between the trimmed V and J ends, which lost 1 base and 3 bases, there was a span of 13 bases. CDR3 bases: TGTGCCAGCAGCCAAGTAAGGAGTCAGGACTACGAGCAGTACTTC. Translating gives CASSQVRSQDYEQYF.

This clonotype was counted a few times. The V call is TRBV4-2, the J call TRBJ1-3; D call uncertain. The V and J ends lost 0 bases and 4 bases respectively, with 7 bases between them. CDR1 is LGHNA, CDR2 YNFKEQ, per germline. The CDR3 sequence is 14 residues long. CDR3 DNA sequence: TGTGCCAGCAGCCAAGAGCCCCGGGGAAACACCATATATTTT. Amino acid sequence: CASSQEPRGNTIYF.

The V call is TRBV29-1, the J call TRBJ2-5; 9 nucleotides agree with TRBD1. The CDR3 has 14 residues. CDR1 and CDR2 (germline): SQVTM, ANQGSEA. Trimming at V came to 5 bases and at J to 5 bases, leaving 9 bases not matched to a gene. CDR3 nucleotide sequence: TGCAGCGTTAAAAACAGGGGGCATGGGGAGACCCAGTACTTC. Protein product: CSVKNRGHGETQYF.